This T cell receptor beta chain is from a study of prognosis after radiotherapy for stage I lung cancer. The overall study: Distant metastases arose in a handful of patients, median roughly 7 months post-radiotherapy; roughly 15 had no significant progression.

Blood, 5.5 to 6 milliliters, was collected at each of two time points. Genomic DNA was subjected to two-round multiplex PCR for amplification of TCR beta CDR3. Primers targeting each individual TRBV and TRBJ gene were applied in first-round PCR. TCRdb independently ran MiXCR on the multiplex PCR reads; one entry per CDR3 protein. Of 13,000 to 15,000 distinct CDR3 sequences in the sample, around 35% were seen once. Trimming took 5 bases from V and 2 from J, leaving 15 bases between them. The germline CDR1 and CDR2 sequences are MGHDK and SYGVNS. The CDR3 loop spans 15 amino acids. This rearrangement joins TRBV25-1 to TRBJ2-5; unclear D gene. The sample in question was PBMCs, obtained before or after stereotactic body radiation therapy (not recorded which). This TCR was recovered from a donor at least 50 years old with non-small cell lung cancer. The DNA of the CDR3 is TGTGCCAGCAGTAATACTGAGGCGGTACAAGAGACCCAGTACTTC. Its protein product is CASSNTEAVQETQYF.